The T cell receptor (beta chain) described here comes from a study of siplizumab effects on memory and regulatory T cells. Study-level results: No naive or memory phenotype could be assigned to roughly 75-96% of proliferating clones. Naive T cells appeared more varied than memory cells and looked like key alloresponse contributors. A minor fraction of alloreactive clones, and no more, mapped to unstimulated subsets. It was never confirmed that proliferating Tregs from siplizumab cultures were suppressive.

V lost 3 bases and J 0 bases, leaving 11 bases between the germline ends. The CDR3 has 15 residues. The germline CDR1 and CDR2 sequences are SGHRS and YFSETQ. This clone was found once. Antigen specificity is unknown. TCRdb's table, derived via immunoSEQ multiplex PCR, lists solely in-frame clones and lacks some. The table shows 100,000 or so clones, with about 91% occurring only once. The V call is TRBV5-1, the J call TRBJ2-3, with no clear D. Sequencing used CD4+ T cells sorted from blood. The receptor comes from a human donor in good health. DNA for the CDR3: TGCGCCAGCAGCTCCCCGACGGCGAGCACAGATACGCAGTATTTT. Amino acids: CASSSPTASTDTQYF.